One and the same sample provided the 8 T cell receptor beta chains below, sequenced in a study of blood T cell repertoires in COVID-19. Using immunoSEQ multiplex PCR, the repertoire was profiled, and TCRdb retains in-frame clones only, with some absent. The data show approximately 200,000 clones, more than 80% seen once. The sequenced material came from PBMCs or T cells enriched from blood (not recorded which). These receptor sequences come from a man in his forties or fifties who had recovered from COVID-19.

The table lists this clone with many counts. The rearrangement links TRBV7-2 to TRBJ1-1; 7 bases agree with TRBD1. The CDR3 is made up of 15 amino acids. With 3 bases clipped from V and 0 bases from J, the junction kept 4 bases outside the gene matches. CDR1 SGHTA and CDR2 FQGNSA come from the germline V gene. CDR3: CASSFQTGMNTEAFF. CDR3 coding DNA: TGTGCCAGCAGCTTCCAGACAGGGATGAACACTGAAGCTTTCTTT. Together with reference TRBV7-2 and TRBJ1-1, the CDR3 gives the full variable domain: GAGVSQSPSNKVTEKGKDVELRCDPISGHTALYWYRQSLGQGLEFLIYFQGNSAPDKSGLPSDRFSAERTGGSVSTLTIQRTQQEDSAVYLCASSFQTGMNTEAFFGQGTRLTVV.

The V gene is TRBV5-1, the J gene TRBJ1-1; D is unclear. V was pared by 1 base and J by 5 bases, with 9 bases between. This CDR3 has 13 amino acids. The V gene's germline CDR1 is SGHRS and CDR2 YFSETQ. CDR3 nucleotide sequence: TGCGCCAGCAGCTTGTATGAGATGACTGAAGCTTTCTTT. It encodes CASSLYEMTEAFF.

CDR3 sequence (DNA): TGTGCCAGCAGCTTAGATTTTGCGTCACCCCTCCACTTT. It translates to CASSLDFASPLHF. This chain connects TRBV11-3 to TRBJ1-6; D is unclear. The V and J ends lost 0 bases and 10 bases respectively, with 7 bases between them. The germline CDR1 and CDR2 sequences are SGHNT and YENEEA. This CDR3 has 13 amino acids.

This chain joins TRBV9 and TRBJ1-6; possibly TRBD1 for D (6 bases). The length of the CDR3 is 14 residues. Germline CDR1 SGDLS, CDR2 YYNGEE. V shed 0 bases and J shed 8 bases, with 9 bases lying between them. The CDR3 DNA follows: TGTGCCAGCAGCGTAGTGGCAGGGGATTCACCCCTCCACTTT. Translated, it gives CASSVVAGDSPLHF.

The chain has TRBV6-5 and TRBJ1-6; no firm D call. V shed 5 bases and J shed 4 bases, with 6 bases lying between them. This CDR3 comprises 13 residues. Looked up from germline, CDR1 is MNHEY and CDR2 is SVGAGI. CDR3 sequence: CASSPQYNSPLHF. The CDR3 coding sequence is TGTGCCAGCAGTCCCCAGTATAATTCACCCCTCCACTTT.

This sequence joins TRBV19 and TRBJ1-5, with 7 bases identical to TRBD1. This CDR3 is built from 16 residues. Germline V lookup: CDR1 LNHDA, CDR2 SQIVND (reference sequence). V lost 3 bases to trimming and J lost 1 base; unmatched junction nucleotides: 6. The CDR3 DNA follows: TGTGCCAGTAGTATCTCCGGCAGGGGGAGCAATCAGCCCCAGCATTTT. Residues: CASSISGRGSNQPQHF.

V is TRBV2 and J is TRBJ1-5, with 9 bases aligning to TRBD1. In germline, CDR1 is SNHLY, CDR2 FYNNEI. This CDR3 comprises 13 residues. The junction had 3 bases not matched to a gene; V was cut back by 5 bases and J by 7 bases. The CDR3 nucleotides read TGTGCCAGCAGTACGGACAGGGGACAGCCCCAGCATTTT. Amino acid sequence: CASSTDRGQPQHF.

This clone was recorded only once. The chain employs TRBV10-1 and TRBJ2-2; D is possibly TRBD1 (7 bases). Trimming took 8 bases from V and 4 from J, leaving 17 bases between them. CDR3 length equals 15 residues. The V gene's germline CDR1 is WNHNN and CDR2 SYGVQD (reference sequence). The CDR3 spells CASGSRQGGTGELFF. In nucleotides, the CDR3 is TGCGCCAGCGGTTCCAGACAGGGAGGCACCGGGGAGCTGTTTTTT.